This is a list of T cell receptor beta chains from one sample in a study of beta chain features in type 1 diabetes. The method was immunoSEQ multiplex PCR; TCRdb's version includes in-frame clones alone and lacks a portion of them. The table records 350,000 to 400,000 clones, over 10% of them present only once. The sample was naive CD4+ T cells from blood. These receptors were taken from a woman between 18 and 29 years old with type 1 diabetes. Each CDR3 is given with its conserved first and last residue. A D gene is named only where the DNA matches it firmly. Only some rows state a clone size, as once, few, many or a class for expanded clones.

clone_size: few; v_call: TRBV10-3; j_call: TRBJ1-2; d_call: NA; cdr3_nt: TGTGCCATCAGTGAGTCCGCGGGAGGGCCCAACTATGGCTACACCTTC; cdr3_aa: CAISESAGGPNYGYTF
clone_size: NA; v_call: TRBV7-9; j_call: TRBJ2-3; d_call: NA; cdr3_nt: TGTGCCAGCAGCCTTCGGGGTACGCAGTATTTT; cdr3_aa: CASSLRGTQYF
clone_size: NA; v_call: TRBV7-9; j_call: TRBJ2-7; d_call: TRBD1; cdr3_nt: TGTGCCAGCAGCTTAGTGTCAGGGGGCAGGTACGAGCAGTACTTC; cdr3_aa: CASSLVSGGRYEQYF
clone_size: few; v_call: TRBV9; j_call: TRBJ1-1; d_call: TRBD1; cdr3_nt: TGTGCCAGCAGCCGGGACAGGGACACTGAAGCTTTCTTT; cdr3_aa: CASSRDRDTEAFF
clone_size: few; v_call: TRBV14; j_call: TRBJ2-1; d_call: TRBD1; cdr3_nt: TGTGCCAGCAGCCAAGCCGGGACAGGGGTCTATGAGCAGTTCTTC; cdr3_aa: CASSQAGTGVYEQFF
clone_size: few; v_call: TRBV21-1; j_call: TRBJ2-7; d_call: NA; cdr3_nt: TGTGCCAGCAGCATACAGGGGCTGTACGAGCAGTACTTC; cdr3_aa: CASSIQGLYEQYF
clone_size: NA; v_call: TRBV5-4; j_call: TRBJ2-7; d_call: NA; cdr3_nt: TGTGCCAGCAGCTTGGCGCAGGAGCAGTACTTC; cdr3_aa: CASSLAQEQYF
clone_size: few; v_call: TRBV5-4; j_call: TRBJ2-1; d_call: TRBD2; cdr3_nt: TGTGCCAGCAGCCCGCTAGCGGAGAGCTCCTACAATGAGCAGTTCTTC; cdr3_aa: CASSPLAESSYNEQFF
clone_size: few; v_call: TRBV7-2; j_call: TRBJ2-3; d_call: TRBD2; cdr3_nt: TGTGCCAGCAGCTTAGGTGGGAGGGGCACAGATACGCAGTATTTT; cdr3_aa: CASSLGGRGTDTQYF
clone_size: NA; v_call: TRBV12-5; j_call: TRBJ2-3; d_call: TRBD2; cdr3_nt: TGTGCTAGTGGTCCCGGGCTAGCGGGGGGGACGGATACGCAGTATTTT; cdr3_aa: CASGPGLAGGTDTQYF
clone_size: few; v_call: TRBV25-1; j_call: TRBJ2-1; d_call: NA; cdr3_nt: TGTGCCAGCAGTGACCCGACCCTGGGACAAAGCCCCTACAATGAGCAGTTCTTC; cdr3_aa: CASSDPTLGQSPYNEQFF
clone_size: few; v_call: TRBV12-5; j_call: TRBJ2-5; d_call: TRBD2; cdr3_nt: TGTGCTAGTGGCCGGGGGGGGTCGGGTGGAGAGACCCAGTACTTC; cdr3_aa: CASGRGGSGGETQYF
clone_size: NA; v_call: TRBV7-9; j_call: TRBJ2-7; d_call: NA; cdr3_nt: TGTGCCAGCAGCTTAGCCTCACTAGTACTTGCCGACGAGCAGTACTTC; cdr3_aa: CASSLASLVLADEQYF
clone_size: NA; v_call: TRBV30; j_call: TRBJ2-2; d_call: NA; cdr3_nt: TGTGCCTTACAGGGGGGGAATACCGGGGAGCTGTTTTTT; cdr3_aa: CALQGGNTGELFF
clone_size: NA; v_call: TRBV7-2; j_call: TRBJ1-2; d_call: NA; cdr3_nt: TGTGCCAGCAGCCTAAACAGGGCTGACTATGGCTACACCTTC; cdr3_aa: CASSLNRADYGYTF
clone_size: NA; v_call: TRBV6-5; j_call: TRBJ2-1; d_call: TRBD2; cdr3_nt: TGTGCCAGCAGCTGGACTAGCGGGGGGGAAAGTCAGCAGTTCTTC; cdr3_aa: CASSWTSGGESQQFF
clone_size: NA; v_call: TRBV18; j_call: TRBJ2-7; d_call: TRBD1; cdr3_nt: TGTGCCAGCTCACCGGGACAGGGGGCGCAAGAGCAGTACTTC; cdr3_aa: CASSPGQGAQEQYF
clone_size: NA; v_call: TRBV7-9; j_call: TRBJ2-6; d_call: NA; cdr3_nt: TGTGCCAGCAGTCCTCTGGAGACCTCGGCCAACGTCCTGACTTTC; cdr3_aa: CASSPLETSANVLTF
clone_size: few; v_call: TRBV13; j_call: TRBJ2-7; d_call: TRBD2; cdr3_nt: TGTGCCAGCAGCTTAGGGTGGGATAGCGGGAGTGGTGGCTACGAGCAGTACTTC; cdr3_aa: CASSLGWDSGSGGYEQYF
clone_size: NA; v_call: TRBV6-6; j_call: TRBJ1-5; d_call: NA; cdr3_nt: TGTGCCAGCTCCGGCGGAGAAACCTATCAGCCCCAGCATTTT; cdr3_aa: CASSGGETYQPQHF
clone_size: NA; v_call: TRBV4-1; j_call: TRBJ2-1; d_call: NA; cdr3_nt: TGCGCCAGCAGCCAAAGGAACCAGGGACTGGGCCCTAACAATGAGCAGTTCTTC; cdr3_aa: CASSQRNQGLGPNNEQFF
clone_size: few; v_call: TRBV7-2; j_call: TRBJ2-5; d_call: NA; cdr3_nt: TGTGCCAGCAGCTTAGTGAACTTGGGCAGGGAAGAGACCCAGTACTTC; cdr3_aa: CASSLVNLGREETQYF
clone_size: few; v_call: TRBV7-9; j_call: TRBJ1-5; d_call: NA; cdr3_nt: TGTGCCAGCAGCTTGGGGACCTTGGGAAGGAGGGATCAGCCCCAGCATTTT; cdr3_aa: CASSLGTLGRRDQPQHF
clone_size: NA; v_call: TRBV7-3; j_call: TRBJ2-3; d_call: NA; cdr3_nt: TGTGCCAGCAGCCCCACAGGGGGGGGACCAGTAGATACGCAGTATTTT; cdr3_aa: CASSPTGGGPVDTQYF
clone_size: NA; v_call: TRBV6-5; j_call: TRBJ1-2; d_call: NA; cdr3_nt: TGTGCCAGCACCCGGGGATCTGGTGGTGGCTACACCTTC; cdr3_aa: CASTRGSGGGYTF
clone_size: few; v_call: TRBV25-1; j_call: TRBJ1-1; d_call: NA; cdr3_nt: TGTGCCAGCAGTTCACAGGGTCACACTGAAGCTTTCTTT; cdr3_aa: CASSSQGHTEAFF
clone_size: few; v_call: TRBV7-2; j_call: TRBJ1-1; d_call: TRBD1; cdr3_nt: TGTGCCAGCAGGGACAGGGGTATGAACACTGAAGCTTTCTTT; cdr3_aa: CASRDRGMNTEAFF
clone_size: few; v_call: TRBV7-2; j_call: TRBJ1-1; d_call: NA; cdr3_nt: TGTGCCAGCAGCTCACTCATAGTGAACACTGAAGCTTTCTTT; cdr3_aa: CASSSLIVNTEAFF
clone_size: NA; v_call: TRBV7-9; j_call: TRBJ1-2; d_call: TRBD1; cdr3_nt: TGTGCCAGCAGCGGGACAGGCGGGAATGGCTACACCTTC; cdr3_aa: CASSGTGGNGYTF
clone_size: NA; v_call: TRBV10-3; j_call: TRBJ2-5; d_call: TRBD2; cdr3_nt: TGTGCCACCTCGGGACTAGCGGGAAATACTAAGACCCAGTACTTC; cdr3_aa: CATSGLAGNTKTQYF
clone_size: NA; v_call: TRBV7-2; j_call: TRBJ2-1; d_call: NA; cdr3_nt: TGTGCCAGCAGCTTGATCCGGGGAATCAATGAGCAGTTCTTC; cdr3_aa: CASSLIRGINEQFF
clone_size: NA; v_call: TRBV5-5; j_call: TRBJ1-2; d_call: TRBD1; cdr3_nt: TGTGCCAGCAGCATCTCCGGGACAGGGGCAGACGGCTACACCTTC; cdr3_aa: CASSISGTGADGYTF
clone_size: NA; v_call: TRBV30; j_call: TRBJ1-2; d_call: TRBD1; cdr3_nt: TGTGCCTGGGTGGCGTGGGACAGGGGCGGCTACACCTTC; cdr3_aa: CAWVAWDRGGYTF
clone_size: NA; v_call: TRBV10-3; j_call: TRBJ2-3; d_call: TRBD2; cdr3_nt: TGTGCCATCAGCCCGAGGGGGACTAGCGGCACAGATACGCAGTATTTT; cdr3_aa: CAISPRGTSGTDTQYF
clone_size: few; v_call: TRBV7-2; j_call: TRBJ2-6; d_call: NA; cdr3_nt: TGTGCCAGCAGCTTAGTAGGAGCTGGGGCCAACGTCCTGACTTTC; cdr3_aa: CASSLVGAGANVLTF
clone_size: few; v_call: TRBV7-2; j_call: TRBJ2-4; d_call: NA; cdr3_nt: TGTGCCAGCAGCTTATTCGTGGCCAAAAACATTCAGTACTTC; cdr3_aa: CASSLFVAKNIQYF
clone_size: few; v_call: TRBV11-2; j_call: TRBJ2-2; d_call: NA; cdr3_nt: TGTGCCAGCAGCCCAAAACCCAGGTTTACAACGGCCGGGGAGCTGTTTTTT; cdr3_aa: CASSPKPRFTTAGELFF
clone_size: few; v_call: TRBV2; j_call: TRBJ2-3; d_call: TRBD2; cdr3_nt: TGTGCCAGCATCCCATCTGGGACTAGGAGAAGAGGGGATACGCAGTATTTT; cdr3_aa: CASIPSGTRRRGDTQYF
clone_size: few; v_call: TRBV28; j_call: TRBJ2-7; d_call: TRBD1; cdr3_nt: TGTGCCAGCACTTCAGGGGGCGAGCAGTACTTC; cdr3_aa: CASTSGGEQYF
clone_size: NA; v_call: TRBV7-9; j_call: TRBJ1-1; d_call: NA; cdr3_nt: TGTGCCAGCAGCTTCGGGGGGAGTAGGGACACTGAAGCTTTCTTT; cdr3_aa: CASSFGGSRDTEAFF
clone_size: NA; v_call: TRBV14; j_call: TRBJ1-4; d_call: NA; cdr3_nt: TGTGCCAGCAGCCAAGATGGGGGCCTGGTTTCAACTAATGAAAAACTGTTTTTT; cdr3_aa: CASSQDGGLVSTNEKLFF
clone_size: few; v_call: TRBV6-5; j_call: TRBJ1-6; d_call: NA; cdr3_nt: TGTGCCAGCAGTTACCTCCCGACCCGGGGTAATTCACCCCTCCACTTT; cdr3_aa: CASSYLPTRGNSPLHF
clone_size: few; v_call: TRBV14; j_call: TRBJ2-4; d_call: NA; cdr3_nt: TGTGCCAGCAGCCAAGAAAGGGGAAACATTCAGTACTTC; cdr3_aa: CASSQERGNIQYF
clone_size: few; v_call: TRBV2; j_call: TRBJ1-5; d_call: TRBD1; cdr3_nt: TGTGCCAGCAGTGCGGACAGGAGCAATCAGCCCCAGCATTTT; cdr3_aa: CASSADRSNQPQHF
clone_size: few; v_call: TRBV6-5; j_call: TRBJ1-5; d_call: NA; cdr3_nt: TGTGCCAGCAGTCGAAAACCCGGGACACCTCAGCCCCAGCATTTT; cdr3_aa: CASSRKPGTPQPQHF
clone_size: NA; v_call: TRBV18; j_call: TRBJ2-7; d_call: NA; cdr3_nt: TGTGCCAGCTCACCACCGCAGGAGGTCCACGAGCAGTACTTC; cdr3_aa: CASSPPQEVHEQYF
clone_size: NA; v_call: TRBV30; j_call: TRBJ2-7; d_call: TRBD1; cdr3_nt: TGTGCCTGGAGCCGGGAGTCCGGGACAGGGGGAAACGAGCAGTACTTC; cdr3_aa: CAWSRESGTGGNEQYF